This T cell receptor (beta chain) was observed in a study of blood T cell repertoires in COVID-19. CDR1 is SGHTA and CDR2 is FQGNSA in the germline V gene. Trimming took 4 bases from V and 8 from J, leaving 17 bases between them. The CDR3 length is 14 residues. Profiled with immunoSEQ multiplex PCR; TCRdb holds only in-frame clones, not every one. The sample has some 150,000 clones, roughly 84% seen once. Sequenced: peripheral blood. The chain carries TRBV7-2 and TRBJ1-2, with a tentative D call TRBD1 (5 bases). The sequence derives from a man between 35 and 55 years old with acute or convalescent COVID-19. CDR3 sequence: CASSSGGGIGGYTF. In DNA, the CDR3 is TGTGCCAGCAGCTCGGGCGGGGGGATTGGCGGCTACACCTTC.